This paragraph covers one T cell receptor beta chain sequence. The source of the sample is a study of shared clonotypes between healthy human individuals. Whole-study context: Three plates were used per donor for CD4 naive, three for CD4 memory, two for CD8 naive and one for CD8 memory.

TCRdb's copy holds only in-frame clones and misses some; the assay was immunoSEQ multiplex PCR. The sample has 850,000 to 1,200,000 clones; about 75% are singletons. V lost 3 bases, J lost 4 bases, and 10 bases stayed unmatched. Per germline, CDR1 MNHNS and CDR2 SASEGT. The CDR3 runs 17 residues. This TCR was recovered from a man between 18 and 29 years old in good health. V is TRBV6-1 and J is TRBJ2-1, with 9 bases lining up with TRBD1. Sequenced material: memory CD4+ T cells sorted from blood. Subset indicated: CD45RA-negative fraction. The CDR3 region has the DNA TGTGCCAGCAGTGACAAAGGACAGGGGCGGTTGTACAATGAGCAGTTCTTC. Translation gives CASSDKGQGRLYNEQFF.